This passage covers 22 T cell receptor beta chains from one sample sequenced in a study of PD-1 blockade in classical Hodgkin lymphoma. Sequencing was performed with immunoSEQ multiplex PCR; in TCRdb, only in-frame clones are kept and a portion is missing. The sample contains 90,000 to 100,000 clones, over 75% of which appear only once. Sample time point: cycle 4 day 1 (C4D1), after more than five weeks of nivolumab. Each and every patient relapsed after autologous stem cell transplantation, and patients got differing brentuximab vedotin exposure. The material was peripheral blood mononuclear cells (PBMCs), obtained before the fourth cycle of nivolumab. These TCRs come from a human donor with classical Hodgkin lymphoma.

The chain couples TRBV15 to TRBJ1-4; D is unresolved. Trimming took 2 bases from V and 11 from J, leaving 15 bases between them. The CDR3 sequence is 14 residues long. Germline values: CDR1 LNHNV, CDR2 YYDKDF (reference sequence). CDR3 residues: CATSRRKGVEKLFF. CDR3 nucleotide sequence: TGTGCCACCAGCAGACGGAAGGGTGTGGAGAAACTGTTTTTT.

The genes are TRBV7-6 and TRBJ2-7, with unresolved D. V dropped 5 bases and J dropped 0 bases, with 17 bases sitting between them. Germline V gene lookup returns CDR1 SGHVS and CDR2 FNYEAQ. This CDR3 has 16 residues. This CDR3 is CASSPLLVAISYEQYF. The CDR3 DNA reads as TGTGCCAGCAGCCCTCTCCTAGTAGCTATCTCCTACGAGCAGTACTTC.

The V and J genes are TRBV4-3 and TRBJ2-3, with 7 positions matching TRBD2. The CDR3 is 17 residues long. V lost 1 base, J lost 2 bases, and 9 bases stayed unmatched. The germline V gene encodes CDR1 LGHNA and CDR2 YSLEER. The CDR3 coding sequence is TGCGCCAGCAGCCAAGCCCCTTGGGGGAGGGACACAGATACGCAGTATTTT. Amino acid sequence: CASSQAPWGRDTDTQYF.

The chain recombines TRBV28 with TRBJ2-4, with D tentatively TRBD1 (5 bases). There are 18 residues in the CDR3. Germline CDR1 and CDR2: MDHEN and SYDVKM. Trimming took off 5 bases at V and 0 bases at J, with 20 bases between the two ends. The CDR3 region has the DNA TGTGCCAGCAGTGCAGACAGTTACCTTTTTCTAGCCAAAAACATTCAGTACTTC. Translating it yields CASSADSYLFLAKNIQYF.

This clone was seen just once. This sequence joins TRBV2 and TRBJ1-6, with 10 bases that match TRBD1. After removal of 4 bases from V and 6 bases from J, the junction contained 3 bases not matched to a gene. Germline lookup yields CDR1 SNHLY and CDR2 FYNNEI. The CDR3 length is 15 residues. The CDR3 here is CASSGQGALNSPLHF. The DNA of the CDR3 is TGTGCCAGCAGTGGACAGGGGGCGCTTAATTCACCCCTCCACTTT.

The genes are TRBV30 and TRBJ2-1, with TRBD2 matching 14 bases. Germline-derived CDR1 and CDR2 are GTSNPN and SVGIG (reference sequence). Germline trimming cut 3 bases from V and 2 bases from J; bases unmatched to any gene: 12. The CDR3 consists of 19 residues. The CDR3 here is CAWRRSTGTSGRAYNEQFF. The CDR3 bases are TGTGCCTGGAGGAGGTCAACCGGGACTAGCGGGAGAGCCTACAATGAGCAGTTCTTC.

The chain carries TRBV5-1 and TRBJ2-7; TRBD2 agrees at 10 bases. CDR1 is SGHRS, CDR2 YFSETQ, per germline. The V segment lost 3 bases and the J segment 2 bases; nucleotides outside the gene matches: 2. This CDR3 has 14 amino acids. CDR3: CASSYTSGTYEQYF. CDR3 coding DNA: TGCGCCAGCAGCTATACTAGCGGGACCTACGAGCAGTACTTC.

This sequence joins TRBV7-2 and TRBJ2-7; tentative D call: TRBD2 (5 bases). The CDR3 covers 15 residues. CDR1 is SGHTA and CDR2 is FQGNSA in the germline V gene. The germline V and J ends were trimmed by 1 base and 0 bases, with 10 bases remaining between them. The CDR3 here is CASSLDGLSSYEQYF. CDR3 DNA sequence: TGTGCCAGCAGCTTAGATGGACTTTCCTCCTACGAGCAGTACTTC.

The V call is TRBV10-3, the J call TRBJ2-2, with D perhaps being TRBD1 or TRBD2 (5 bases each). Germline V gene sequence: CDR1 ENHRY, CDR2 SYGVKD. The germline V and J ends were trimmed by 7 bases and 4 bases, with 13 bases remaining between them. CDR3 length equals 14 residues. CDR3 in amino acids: CAIKEARVTGELFF. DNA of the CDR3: TGTGCCATCAAGGAGGCCAGGGTCACCGGGGAGCTGTTTTTT.

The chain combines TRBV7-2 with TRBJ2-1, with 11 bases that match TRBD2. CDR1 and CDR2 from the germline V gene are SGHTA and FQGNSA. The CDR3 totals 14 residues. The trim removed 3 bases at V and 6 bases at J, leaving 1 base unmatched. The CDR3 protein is CASSLGLAVNEQFF. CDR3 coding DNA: TGTGCCAGCAGCTTGGGACTAGCGGTCAATGAGCAGTTCTTC.

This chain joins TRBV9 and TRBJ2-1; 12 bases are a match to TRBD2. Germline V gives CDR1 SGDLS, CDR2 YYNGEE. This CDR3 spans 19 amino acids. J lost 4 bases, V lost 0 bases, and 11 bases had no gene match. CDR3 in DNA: TGTGCCAGCAGCGTAGATCCCCCCATGACTAGCGGGGGTTACAATGAGCAGTTCTTC. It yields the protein CASSVDPPMTSGGYNEQFF.

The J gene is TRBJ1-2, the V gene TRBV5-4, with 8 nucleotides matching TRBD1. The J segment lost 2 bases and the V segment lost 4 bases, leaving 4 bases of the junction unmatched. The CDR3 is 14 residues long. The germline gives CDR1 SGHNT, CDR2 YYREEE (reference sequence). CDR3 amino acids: CASSQWTGNYGYTF. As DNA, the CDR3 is TGTGCCAGCAGCCAATGGACAGGGAACTATGGCTACACCTTC.

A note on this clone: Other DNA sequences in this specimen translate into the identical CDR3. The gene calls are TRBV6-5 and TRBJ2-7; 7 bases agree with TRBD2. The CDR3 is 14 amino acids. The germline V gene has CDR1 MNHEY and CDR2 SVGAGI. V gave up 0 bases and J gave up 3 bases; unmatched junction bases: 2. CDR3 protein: CASSYSPSGYEQYF. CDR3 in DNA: TGTGCCAGCAGTTACTCCCCTAGCGGCTACGAGCAGTACTTC.

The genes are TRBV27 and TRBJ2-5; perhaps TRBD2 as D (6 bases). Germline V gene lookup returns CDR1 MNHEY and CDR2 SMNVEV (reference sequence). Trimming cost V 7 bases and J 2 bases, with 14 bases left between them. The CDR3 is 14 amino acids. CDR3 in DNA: TGTGCCAGCACCAAACGGGGGTCTCAAGAGACCCAGTACTTC. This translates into CASTKRGSQETQYF.

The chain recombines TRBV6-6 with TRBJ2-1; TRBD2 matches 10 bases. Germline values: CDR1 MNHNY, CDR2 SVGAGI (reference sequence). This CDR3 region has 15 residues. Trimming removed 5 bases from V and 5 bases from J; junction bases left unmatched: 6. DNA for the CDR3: TGTGCCAGCAGTCCTCTAGCGGGAGCAGACAATGAGCAGTTCTTC. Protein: CASSPLAGADNEQFF.

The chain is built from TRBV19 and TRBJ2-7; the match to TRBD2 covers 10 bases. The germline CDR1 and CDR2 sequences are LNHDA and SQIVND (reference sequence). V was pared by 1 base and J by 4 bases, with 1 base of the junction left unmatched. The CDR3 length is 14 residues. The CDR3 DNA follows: TGTGCCAGTAGTATAGCTAGCGGGAGATACGAGCAGTACTTC. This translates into CASSIASGRYEQYF.

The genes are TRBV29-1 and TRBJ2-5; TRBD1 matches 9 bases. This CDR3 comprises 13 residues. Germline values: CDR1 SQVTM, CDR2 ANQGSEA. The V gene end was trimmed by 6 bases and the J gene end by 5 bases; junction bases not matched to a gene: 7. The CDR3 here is CSVPGQGWETQYF. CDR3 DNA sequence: TGCAGCGTACCGGGACAGGGATGGGAGACCCAGTACTTC.

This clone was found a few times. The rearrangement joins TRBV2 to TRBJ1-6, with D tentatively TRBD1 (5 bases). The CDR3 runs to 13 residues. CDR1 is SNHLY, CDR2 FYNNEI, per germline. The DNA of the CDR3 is TGTGCGAGGGGAAGGAATGGGAATTCACCCCTCCACTTT. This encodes CARGRNGNSPLHF.

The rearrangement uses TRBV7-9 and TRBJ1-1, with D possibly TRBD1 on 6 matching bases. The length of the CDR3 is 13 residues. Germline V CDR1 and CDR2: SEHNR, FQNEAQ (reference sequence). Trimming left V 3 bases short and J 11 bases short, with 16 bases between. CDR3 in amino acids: CASSFRGASGAFF. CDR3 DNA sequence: TGTGCCAGCAGCTTTCGGGGGGCCTCTGGGGCTTTCTTT.

This CDR3 reads CSYQRNPDQPQHF. CDR3 in DNA: TGCAGCTATCAAAGAAATCCGGATCAGCCCCAGCATTTT. The V call is TRBV29-1, the J call TRBJ1-5; no firm D call. Germline V gene data show CDR1 as SQVTM and CDR2 as ANQGSEA. Trimming removed 8 bases at V and 5 bases at J, with 16 bases between. The CDR3 runs 13 residues.

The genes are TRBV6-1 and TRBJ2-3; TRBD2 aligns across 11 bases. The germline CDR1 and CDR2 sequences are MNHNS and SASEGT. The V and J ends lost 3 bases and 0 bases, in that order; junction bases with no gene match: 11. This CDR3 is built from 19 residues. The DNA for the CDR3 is TGTGCCAGCAGTGACAGTAGGTCCGGGACTAGCGGTAGCACAGATACGCAGTATTTT. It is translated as CASSDSRSGTSGSTDTQYF.

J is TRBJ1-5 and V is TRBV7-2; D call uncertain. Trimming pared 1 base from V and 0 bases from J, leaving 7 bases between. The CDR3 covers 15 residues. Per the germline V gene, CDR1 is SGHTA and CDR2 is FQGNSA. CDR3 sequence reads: CASSLVSYSNQPQHF. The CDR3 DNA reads TGTGCCAGCAGCTTAGTTTCTTATAGCAATCAGCCCCAGCATTTT.